The 22 T cell receptor beta chains in this list originate from one sample, sequenced in a study of Ad26.COV2.S vaccination and SARS-CoV-2 variants. Profiling relied on immunoSEQ multiplex PCR, and the TCRdb table lists in-frame clones only, not all of them. The sample contains roughly 500,000 clones, 89% of which appear only once. As for treatment: 15 to 20 received Ad26.COV2.S at low or high dose, single or two shots; about 5 received placebo; per-sample allocation not given. The study sampled participants on day 63 after the first vaccine or placebo injection. The sample consisted of peripheral blood, taken in a trial of Ad26.COV2.S vaccine versus placebo. These receptors all come from a person between 18 and 60 years old who received the Ad26.COV2.S COVID-19 vaccine or a placebo.

This clone was seen a handful of times. The chain employs TRBV11-2 and TRBJ2-6, with D unresolved. The CDR3 sequence is 19 residues long. CDR1 is SGHAT, CDR2 FQNNGV, per germline. Between the trimmed V and J ends, which lost 5 bases and 3 bases, there was a span of 23 bases. The CDR3 region has the DNA TGTGCCAGCAGCCCTTCATCAATGCTGGGGTTGGGTGGGGCCAACGTCCTGACTTTC. This gives the protein CASSPSSMLGLGGANVLTF. The full variable domain, rest sourced from reference TRBV11-2 and TRBJ2-6, is EAGVAQSPRYKIIEKRQSVAFWCNPISGHATLYWYQQILGQGPKLLIQFQNNGVVDDSQLPKDRFSAERLKGVDSTLKIQPAKLEDSAVYLCASSPSSMLGLGGANVLTFGAGSRLTVL.

The rearrangement joins TRBV5-8 to TRBJ1-1; D is undetermined. The CDR3 loop spans 13 amino acids. Germline values: CDR1 SGHTS, CDR2 YDEGEE. The ends were cut back, 0 bases at V and 5 bases at J, with 8 bases in the middle. Here the CDR3 reads CASSLEGGTEAFF. As DNA, the CDR3 is TGTGCCAGCAGCTTGGAAGGAGGAACTGAAGCTTTCTTT.

CDR3 coding DNA: TGTGCCAGCAGTTTTGAGGATCCTTATAATTCACCCCTCCACTTT. Its protein is CASSFEDPYNSPLHF. V usage is TRBV6-5 and J usage is TRBJ1-6; D is unclear. Per the germline V gene, CDR1 is MNHEY and CDR2 is SVGAGI. The CDR3 loop spans 15 amino acids. The germline V and J ends were trimmed by 4 bases and 4 bases, with 11 bases remaining between them.

The chain links TRBV30 to TRBJ2-3; 12 nucleotides line up with TRBD2. CDR3 length equals 17 residues. Germline CDR1 and CDR2: GTSNPN and SVGIG (reference sequence). Trimming at V came to 4 bases and at J to 5 bases, leaving 13 bases not matched to a gene. The CDR3 spells CAWTRGLAGGPKDTQYF. For the CDR3, the DNA is TGTGCCTGGACCAGAGGGCTAGCGGGAGGGCCGAAAGATACGCAGTATTTT.

CDR3 sequence: CASSRDWNTEAFF. CDR3 nucleotide sequence: TGTGCCAGCAGCCGGGATTGGAACACTGAAGCTTTCTTT. The chain joins TRBV11-2 to TRBJ1-1; D not resolved. Trimming pared 5 bases from V and 1 base from J, leaving 8 bases between. The CDR3 spans 13 residues. Germline V gene lookup returns CDR1 SGHAT and CDR2 FQNNGV.

The genes are TRBV20-1 and TRBJ2-7; 8 positions match TRBD2. The V gene's germline CDR1 is DFQATT and CDR2 SNEGSKA (reference sequence). With V trimmed by 2 bases and J by 6 bases, 0 bases remained unmatched. The CDR3 consists of 11 residues. DNA for the CDR3: TGCAGTGCTAGACTAGCGGGCGAGCAGTACGTC. Protein: CSARLAGEQYV.

The rearrangement joins TRBV6-6 to TRBJ2-5, with D perhaps given as TRBD1 or TRBD2 (5 bases each). This CDR3 has 15 amino acids. V lost 6 bases, J lost 2 bases, and 16 bases lay in between. The germline V gene encodes CDR1 MNHNY and CDR2 SVGAGI (reference sequence). CDR3 amino acids: CASSHPGQGQETQYF. The CDR3 nucleotides are TGTGCCAGCAGCCACCCGGGGCAGGGACAAGAGACCCAGTACTTC.

This clone has only one observation. The V call is TRBV29-1, the J call TRBJ2-2; 9 bases are a match to TRBD2. There are 16 residues in the CDR3. Germline V gene data show CDR1 as SQVTM and CDR2 as ANQGSEA. V was pared by 5 bases and J by 5 bases, with 12 bases of the junction left unmatched. In DNA, the CDR3 is TGCAGCGTTAGTTCCCCGGCGGGAGGGGGTACCGGGGAGCTGTTTTTT. Residues: CSVSSPAGGGTGELFF.

The chain uses TRBV5-8 and TRBJ1-1; D is uncertain. The CDR3 totals 14 residues. CDR1 is SGHTS and CDR2 is YDEGEE in the germline V gene. V shed 4 bases and J shed 1 base, with 11 bases lying between them. The CDR3, as DNA: TGTGCCAGCAGCCGCGACCGGGGGAACACTGAAGCTTTCTTT. Translated, it gives CASSRDRGNTEAFF.

This clone was picked up a small number of times. This sequence joins TRBV2 and TRBJ1-5, with D unclear. Germline loops: CDR1 SNHLY, CDR2 FYNNEI. Trimming pared 3 bases from V and 6 bases from J, leaving 9 bases between. This CDR3 is built from 13 residues. The CDR3 region is CASSEGSGQPQHF. Written as DNA, the CDR3 is TGTGCCAGCAGTGAGGGGTCCGGTCAGCCCCAGCATTTT.

The rearrangement uses TRBV2 and TRBJ2-1; 9 nucleotides agree with TRBD2. V trimming: 6 bases; J trimming: 6 bases; junction bases outside the gene matches: 9. CDR3 length: 15 amino acids. CDR1 and CDR2 from the germline V gene are SNHLY and FYNNEI. CDR3 sequence (DNA): TGTGCCAGCAGGTTTGAGCGGGGGGCGTTCAATGAGCAGTTCTTC. This codes for CASRFERGAFNEQFF. The full variable domain, with the rest looked up from reference TRBV2 and TRBJ2-1, is EPEVTQTPSHQVTQMGQEVILRCVPISNHLYFYWYRQILGQKVEFLVSFYNNEISEKSEIFDDQFSVERPDGSNFTLKIRSTKLEDSAMYFCASRFERGAFNEQFFGPGTRLTVL.

CDR3 protein: CASSTTSGRPNEQFF. CDR3 coding DNA: TGTGCCAGCAGTACTACTAGCGGGAGGCCCAATGAGCAGTTCTTC. V gene TRBV2 combines with J gene TRBJ2-1, with TRBD2 matching 12 bases. CDR1 and CDR2 from the germline V gene are SNHLY and FYNNEI. With 5 bases clipped from V and 6 bases from J, the junction kept 5 bases outside the gene matches. This CDR3 region has 15 residues.

The chain employs TRBV19 and TRBJ1-2; TRBD1 might be the D (5 bases). The CDR3 extends over 13 amino acids. Germline lookup yields CDR1 LNHDA and CDR2 SQIVND (reference sequence). Trimming pared 7 bases from V and 4 bases from J, leaving 13 bases between. The CDR3 nucleotides are TGTGCCAGTACCCTGTACGGGGGCTATGGCTACACCTTC. Its protein is CASTLYGGYGYTF.

This chain links TRBV28 with TRBJ1-3; D call uncertain. In germline, CDR1 is MDHEN, CDR2 SYDVKM. CDR3 length: 16 amino acids. Trimming shortened V by 5 bases and J by 0 bases, and 14 bases separated the two germline ends. The CDR3: CASSPPLGYSGNTIYF. CDR3 bases: TGTGCCAGCAGTCCCCCTCTGGGGTACTCTGGAAACACCATATATTTT.

This chain connects TRBV18 to TRBJ1-6, with unresolved D. V gave up 3 bases and J gave up 5 bases, with 14 bases separating them. The CDR3 is 16 amino acids. In germline, CDR1 is KGHSH, CDR2 LQKENI. CDR3 sequence (DNA): TGTGCCAGCTCACCTTTACGGGAAACACATAATTCACCCCTCCACTTT. Its translation: CASSPLRETHNSPLHF.

This clone is a singleton in its sample. This chain links TRBV6-5 with TRBJ1-4, with 8 bases aligning to TRBD1. The CDR3 has 13 amino acids. Germline CDR1 MNHEY, CDR2 SVGAGI. Trimming at V came to 11 bases and at J to 8 bases, leaving 10 bases not matched to a gene. CDR3 amino acids: CAARTGFGEKLFF. CDR3 bases: TGTGCCGCCCGGACAGGGTTTGGGGAAAAACTGTTTTTT.

The genes are TRBV5-4 and TRBJ2-2; D is possibly TRBD1 or TRBD2 (5 bases each). Trimming stripped 1 base from V and 6 bases from J, with 16 bases between. The CDR3 contains 16 residues. CDR1 is SGHNT, CDR2 YYREEE, per germline (reference sequence). CDR3 nucleotide sequence: TGTGCCAGCAGCTTGACGCCAGGGAGTGATCCCGGGGAGCTGTTTTTT. This encodes CASSLTPGSDPGELFF.

The chain links TRBV5-1 to TRBJ1-2, with D hard to call. This CDR3 is built from 13 residues. Germline values: CDR1 SGHRS, CDR2 YFSETQ. Trimming pared 0 bases from V and 6 bases from J, leaving 9 bases between. In nucleotides, the CDR3 is TGCGCCAGCAGCTTGGCGTGGGGAGATGGCTACACCTTC. It is translated as CASSLAWGDGYTF. The whole variable domain, remainder taken from reference TRBV5-1 and TRBJ1-2, is KAGVTQTPRYLIKTRGQQVTLSCSPISGHRSVSWYQQTPGQGLQFLFEYFSETQRNKGNFPGRFSGRQFSNSRSEMNVSTLELGDSALYLCASSLAWGDGYTFGSGTRLTVV.

This sequence joins TRBV5-1 and TRBJ2-1, with D possibly matching TRBD2 (6 bases). Germline CDR1 reads SGHRS; CDR2 reads YFSETQ. This CDR3 is built from 15 residues. Between the trimmed V and J ends, which lost 0 bases and 6 bases, there was a span of 13 bases. The CDR3 coding sequence is TGCGCCAGCAGCTTGGTCGGGAGTGAGGCCAATGAGCAGTTCTTC. It yields the protein CASSLVGSEANEQFF.

The chain's CDR3 is CASSLAPGGQETQYF. The DNA for the CDR3 is TGTGCCAGCAGCTTAGCGCCAGGGGGACAAGAGACCCAGTACTTC. The chain is built from TRBV7-9 and TRBJ2-5; 7 nucleotides agree with TRBD1. From germline, CDR1 is SEHNR and CDR2 FQNEAQ (reference sequence). This CDR3 contains 15 residues. The trim removed 0 bases at V and 2 bases at J, leaving 3 bases unmatched. Combining the CDR3 with reference TRBV7-9 and TRBJ2-5 gives the whole variable domain DTGVSQNPRHKITKRGQNVTFRCDPISEHNRLYWYRQTLGQGPEFLTYFQNEAQLEKSRLLSDRFSAERPKGSFSTLEIQRTEQGDSAMYLCASSLAPGGQETQYFGPGTRLLVL.

The rearrangement joins TRBV30 to TRBJ1-5; D is uncertain. This CDR3 comprises 13 residues. The V gene lost 1 base and the J gene lost 9 bases, with 13 bases spanning the gap. Germline assignment: CDR1 GTSNPN and CDR2 SVGIG (reference sequence). The CDR3 DNA reads TGTGCCTGGAGTGGGGCCCAGTCTGGGCCCCAGCATTTT. Protein product: CAWSGAQSGPQHF.

This chain joins TRBV19 and TRBJ1-2; the D is unclear. The CDR3 spans 14 residues. Germline V CDR1 and CDR2: LNHDA, SQIVND (reference sequence). Trimming took off 1 base at V and 2 bases at J, with 8 bases between the two ends. This CDR3 is CASSIGFQNYGYTF. In nucleotides, the CDR3 is TGTGCCAGTAGTATAGGTTTTCAGAACTATGGCTACACCTTC. The full variable domain, with the rest looked up from reference TRBV19 and TRBJ1-2, is DGGITQSPKYLFRKEGQNVTLSCEQNLNHDAMYWYRQDPGQGLRLIYYSQIVNDFQKGDIAEGYSVSREKKESFPLTVTSAQKNPTAFYLCASSIGFQNYGYTFGSGTRLTVV.